The T cell receptor beta chain under discussion was sequenced for a study of T cells in Graves' hyperthyroidism and ophthalmopathy. Study information: Before treatment of any kind, peripheral blood was taken at initial diagnosis.

There were TCR beta CDR3 regions amplified from RNA transcripts. The TCR CDR3 was amplified in a first-round RT-PCR using the HTBI primer set. TCRdb fed the multiplex PCR reads into MiXCR, producing one record per CDR3 protein. The data hold some 270,000 distinct CDR3 sequences, with 10% to 15% observed a single time. The study's findings and limits: The model made its ophthalmopathy prediction, and onset followed a median approximately 6 months later.

The study enrolled patients aged 18 to 65 with newly diagnosed hyperthyroidism of under 2 months' duration. The sample, blood from the first hyperthyroidism diagnosis, precedes any ophthalmopathy symptoms. V dropped 3 bases and J dropped 7; count of bases not matched to a gene: 16. CDR3 length: 19 residues. This clonotype showed up many times. Its cognate antigen is unknown. The sequenced sample was blood. The TCR originated in a woman aged 25 to 39 with Graves' hyperthyroidism that later progressed to Graves' ophthalmopathy. The chain couples TRBV12-3 or TRBV12-4 to TRBJ2-7; 15 bases match TRBD2. The CDR3 DNA reads as TGTGCCAGCAGTTTCAGACGGACTAGCGGGAGGGCCGTTCCCTTGGAGCAGTACTTC. This translates into CASSFRRTSGRAVPLEQYF.